Presented here are 24 T cell receptor beta chains from one specimen sequenced in a study of tumour-infiltrating T cells in Burkitt lymphoma. The protocol was immunoSEQ multiplex PCR, while the TCRdb copy is restricted to in-frame clones and leaves out a portion. The repertoire holds approximately 14,000 clones, with less than 90% as singletons. Specimen: tumor tissue. These receptors originate from a human donor with diffuse large B-cell lymphoma.

The genes are TRBV19 and TRBJ2-2; TRBD2 agrees at 8 bases. The junction had 11 bases not matched to a gene; V was cut back by 5 bases and J by 6 bases. CDR1 is LNHDA, CDR2 SQIVND, per germline (reference sequence). This CDR3 has 16 residues. The CDR3 bases are TGTGCCAGTAGTCCATTACTAAGCGGGAGAGCCGGGGAGCTGTTTTTT. Amino acid sequence: CASSPLLSGRAGELFF.

The chain recombines TRBV29-1 with TRBJ2-7; D not certain. Germline V CDR1 and CDR2: SQVTM, ANQGSEA. V lost 0 bases and J lost 6, with 9 bases in between. The CDR3 has 12 residues. The CDR3 here is CSVEENRLEQYF. CDR3 DNA sequence: TGCAGCGTTGAAGAAAACCGTCTCGAGCAGTACTTC.

This chain links TRBV27 with TRBJ1-5; D is uncertain. V was pared by 3 bases and J by 1 base, with 10 bases between. Looked up from germline, CDR1 is MNHEY and CDR2 is SMNVEV (reference sequence). The CDR3 runs 15 residues. The CDR3 sequence is CASSFVGLSNQPQHF. The CDR3 nucleotides are TGTGCCAGCAGTTTTGTGGGCTTGAGCAATCAGCCCCAGCATTTT.

This sequence joins TRBV29-1 and TRBJ2-1; 7 positions agree with TRBD2. Losses at the gene ends were 3 bases for V and 7 bases for J; bases not matched to a gene: 9. The CDR3 totals 14 residues. The V gene's germline CDR1 is SQVTM and CDR2 ANQGSEA. The CDR3: CSVDGGSLVNEQFF. The CDR3 nucleotides read TGCAGCGTTGATGGCGGGAGTCTTGTTAATGAGCAGTTCTTC.

The genes are TRBV27 and TRBJ2-1; tentatively, D is TRBD1 (7 bases). CDR1 and CDR2 from the germline V gene are MNHEY and SMNVEV (reference sequence). Trimming stripped 5 bases from V and 6 bases from J, with 17 bases between. The CDR3 totals 15 residues. CDR3 in DNA: TGTGCCAGCAGTGGAGGGGACAGTTTTTCCAATGAGCAGTTCTTC. It specifies CASSGGDSFSNEQFF.

The V call is TRBV23-1, the J call TRBJ1-1, with TRBD1 identical over 9 bases. TRBV23-1 is annotated as an ORF whose role is uncertain. V dropped 1 base and J dropped 5; count of bases not matched to a gene: 8. CDR3 length: 16 amino acids. The CDR3 here is CASSQYRNRGQTEAFF. CDR3 sequence (DNA): TGCGCCAGCAGTCAATATCGTAACAGGGGGCAAACTGAAGCTTTCTTT.

This clone was observed a single time. The chain recombines TRBV5-6 with TRBJ1-2; D is unclear. V dropped 4 bases and J dropped 5 bases, with 12 bases sitting between them. Germline assignment: CDR1 SGHDT and CDR2 YYEEEE. CDR3 length equals 13 residues. Written as DNA, the CDR3 is TGTGCCAGCAGCCTGGGAGTCCCTTATGGCTACACCTTC. It encodes CASSLGVPYGYTF.

The rearrangement joins TRBV7-8 to TRBJ2-1; 13 bases are a match to TRBD2. Trimming at V came to 3 bases and at J to 12 bases, leaving 8 bases not matched to a gene. CDR1 and CDR2 (germline): SGHVS, FQNEAQ. The CDR3 runs to 15 residues. The CDR3 DNA sequence: TGTGCCAGCAGCTTCGGGACTAGCGGGGCCCTCGGGCAGTTCTTC. Residues: CASSFGTSGALGQFF.

J is TRBJ1-2 and V is TRBV10-3, with D tentatively TRBD1 (6 bases). The CDR3 length is 14 residues. Germline values: CDR1 ENHRY, CDR2 SYGVKD. V was pared by 1 base and J by 2 bases, with 8 bases between. CDR3 loop: CAISEYGQNYGYTF. The DNA for the CDR3 is TGTGCCATCAGTGAGTACGGACAGAACTATGGCTACACCTTC.

This chain joins TRBV4-1 and TRBJ2-3; no clear D. This CDR3 is built from 15 residues. The germline V gene encodes CDR1 MGHRA and CDR2 YSYEKL. Trimming removed 1 base from V and 0 bases from J, with 8 bases in between. The CDR3 coding sequence is TGCGCCAGCAGCCAAGGGTCGACTAGCACAGATACGCAGTATTTT. Its protein is CASSQGSTSTDTQYF.

CDR3 nucleotides: TGTGCCAGCTCACCAGGTCGGGGCACTGAAGCTTTCTTT. Residues: CASSPGRGTEAFF. The V gene is TRBV18, the J gene TRBJ1-1; D is unresolved. Trimming took off 2 bases at V and 4 bases at J, with 8 bases between the two ends. The CDR3 covers 13 residues. CDR1 and CDR2 (germline): KGHSH, LQKENI.

The CDR3 spells CSAGDGSGGNEQFF. Written as DNA, the CDR3 is TGCAGCGCTGGGGACGGGAGCGGGGGCAATGAGCAGTTCTTC. This sequence joins TRBV29-1 and TRBJ2-1; 8 bases fit TRBD2. The CDR3 is 14 amino acids. Germline V CDR1 and CDR2: SQVTM, ANQGSEA. V dropped 7 bases and J dropped 6; count of bases not matched to a gene: 11.

V usage is TRBV29-1 and J usage is TRBJ2-6, with D unresolved. Germline V lookup: CDR1 SQVTM, CDR2 ANQGSEA. This CDR3 spans 16 amino acids. Trimming pared 3 bases from V and 0 bases from J, leaving 12 bases between. CDR3 residues: CSVDTSGFSGANVLTF. The CDR3 nucleotides are TGCAGCGTTGACACATCAGGCTTCTCTGGGGCCAACGTCCTGACTTTC.

This clone was picked up a small number of times. The genes are TRBV7-2 and TRBJ2-1; 11 bases align to TRBD2. The CDR3 totals 14 residues. V lost 8 bases and J lost 8; bases outside the gene matches: 8. In germline, CDR1 is SGHTA, CDR2 FQGNSA. The CDR3 DNA sequence: TGTGCCAGCTCCCTAGCGGGAGGCCCGGATGAGCAGTTCTTC. It specifies CASSLAGGPDEQFF.

This clone showed up just a few times. The CDR3 sequence is CASSQTQGSEQYF. As DNA, the CDR3 is TGCGCCAGCAGCCAAACCCAGGGGAGCGAGCAGTACTTC. V usage is TRBV4-1 and J usage is TRBJ2-7; D perhaps matches TRBD1 (6 bases). V dropped 2 bases and J dropped 6 bases, with 11 bases sitting between them. Germline CDR1 and CDR2: MGHRA and YSYEKL. There are 13 residues in the CDR3.

The V gene is TRBV29-1, the J gene TRBJ2-1; 10 positions agree with TRBD2. CDR3 length equals 17 residues. V lost 7 bases, J lost 7 bases, and 19 bases stayed unmatched. CDR1 and CDR2 (germline): SQVTM, ANQGSEA. CDR3 coding DNA: TGCAGCGCCTCTGGGAGCGGGGGGGCGATTTTGGTAAATGAGCAGTTCTTC. Encoded protein: CSASGSGGAILVNEQFF.

The V call is TRBV5-4, the J call TRBJ2-5, with D perhaps matching TRBD2 (6 bases). V was clipped by 4 bases and J by 9 bases, with 16 bases between them. In germline, CDR1 is SGHNT, CDR2 YYREEE (reference sequence). This CDR3 region has 13 residues. CDR3 residues: CASSPSAGTPQYF. CDR3 bases: TGTGCCAGCAGCCCGAGTGCCGGGACTCCCCAGTACTTC. Full variable domain (remainder filled in from reference TRBV5-4 and TRBJ2-5): ETGVTQSPTHLIKTRGQQVTLRCSSQSGHNTVSWYQQALGQGPQFIFQYYREEENGRGNFPPRFSGLQFPNYSSELNVNALELDDSALYLCASSPSAGTPQYFGPGTRLLVL.

The gene calls are TRBV6-6 and TRBJ1-2; D gene uncertain. Germline CDR1 is MNHNY and CDR2 is SVGAGI (reference sequence). V lost 5 bases and J 7 bases, leaving 17 bases between the germline ends. This CDR3 spans 14 amino acids. The CDR3 region has the DNA TGTGCCAGCAGTCCGGAGGAGGGCTTTACTGGCTACACCTTC. Translation: CASSPEEGFTGYTF.

The sample holds a few counts of this clone. This rearrangement joins TRBV29-1 to TRBJ2-3; tentative D call: TRBD2 (6 bases). CDR3 length: 12 residues. Germline-derived CDR1 and CDR2 are SQVTM and ANQGSEA. V was pared by 6 bases and J by 3 bases, with 10 bases between. The CDR3 DNA sequence: TGCAGCGTCCGGAGGGGAACAGATACGCAGTATTTT. Translating gives CSVRRGTDTQYF.

This chain joins TRBV7-2 and TRBJ1-2; 12 positions match TRBD1. J gave up 8 bases and V 5 bases, and 6 bases lay outside the gene matches. Germline V gene sequence: CDR1 SGHTA, CDR2 FQGNSA. The CDR3 is made up of 14 amino acids. CDR3 sequence: CASSPGQGAEGYTF. The CDR3 region has the DNA TGTGCCAGCAGCCCGGGACAGGGGGCTGAGGGCTACACCTTC.

V usage is TRBV7-2 and J usage is TRBJ1-2; 7 bases are shared with TRBD1. Germline loops: CDR1 SGHTA, CDR2 FQGNSA. V lost 5 bases to trimming and J lost 4 bases; unmatched junction nucleotides: 4. The CDR3 totals 13 residues. Written as DNA, the CDR3 is TGTGCCAGCAGCCAGACAGGGATCTATGGCTACACCTTC. Its translation is CASSQTGIYGYTF.

The chain couples TRBV29-1 to TRBJ2-7, with TRBD1 matching 7 bases. The CDR3 runs 15 residues. J lost 4 bases, V lost 0 bases, and 9 bases had no gene match. Per the germline V gene, CDR1 is SQVTM and CDR2 is ANQGSEA. CDR3 sequence: CSVEDQERGRYEQYF. In nucleotides, the CDR3 is TGCAGCGTTGAAGATCAGGAAAGGGGGCGTTACGAGCAGTACTTC.

Remarks on this clone: Sequence at one end of the junction differs from germline and may be a read error. The chain links TRBV4-2 to TRBJ1-1, with 9 bases identical to TRBD1. CDR1 is LGHNA and CDR2 is YNFKEQ in the germline V gene. This CDR3 region has 15 residues. DNA for the CDR3: TGTGCCAGCAGCCATGCGACAGGGGGGAACACTGAAGTTTTCTTT. Residues: CASSHATGGNTEVFF.

The genes are TRBV6-5 and TRBJ2-2, with a possible D match to TRBD2 (5 bases). V was trimmed by 4 bases and J by 1 base, leaving 10 bases between them. From germline, CDR1 is MNHEY and CDR2 SVGAGI. The CDR3 consists of 15 residues. CDR3: CASSSPAGNTGELFF. CDR3 in DNA: TGTGCCAGCAGTTCCCCGGCGGGGAACACCGGGGAGCTGTTTTTT.